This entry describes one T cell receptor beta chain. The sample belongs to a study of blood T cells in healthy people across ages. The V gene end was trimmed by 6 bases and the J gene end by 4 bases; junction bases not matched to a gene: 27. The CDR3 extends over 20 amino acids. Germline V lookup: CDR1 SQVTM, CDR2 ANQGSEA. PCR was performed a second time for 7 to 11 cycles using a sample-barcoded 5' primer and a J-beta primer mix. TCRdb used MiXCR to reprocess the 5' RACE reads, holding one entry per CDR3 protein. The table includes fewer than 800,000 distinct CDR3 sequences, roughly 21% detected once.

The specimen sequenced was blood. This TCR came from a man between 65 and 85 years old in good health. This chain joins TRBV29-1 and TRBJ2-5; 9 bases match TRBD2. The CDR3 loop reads CSVDKIISGSRLVSGETQYF. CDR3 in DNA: TGCAGCGTGGATAAGATCATTAGCGGGAGCCGCTTAGTTTCAGGAGAGACCCAGTACTTC.